This T cell receptor beta chain stems from a study of OX40 agonist ivuxolimab in advanced cancers. Study background: Partial responses were observed in three patients, of whom one had hepatocellular carcinoma and two had cutaneous melanoma.

Some clones are missing from TCRdb's copy, which holds only in-frame ones; the method was immunoSEQ multiplex PCR. The table records over 30,000 clones, roughly 84% of them present only once. The CDR3 runs 13 residues. CDR1 and CDR2 from the germline V gene are SGHVS and FQNEAQ. V was trimmed by 2 bases and J by 1 base, leaving 5 bases between them. Autoimmune disease history or systemic immunosuppression barred patients. The V gene is TRBV7-8, the J gene TRBJ1-1, with unresolved D. Sequences were derived from CD4+ or CD8+ T cells sorted from blood, sampled in a trial of the OX40 agonist ivuxolimab. The sequence came from an adult with an advanced solid tumor such as melanoma, head and neck, liver or kidney cancer. In nucleotides, the CDR3 is TGTGCCAGCAGCTTATACGGGAACACTGAAGCTTTCTTT. As protein: CASSLYGNTEAFF.